One sample yielded the 4 T cell receptor beta chains listed below, sequenced in a study of cytomegalovirus exposure and HLA in healthy donors. 13 Jbeta primers and 60 Vbeta primers were used for the PCR. The repertoire was sequenced with immunoSEQ multiplex PCR; TCRdb's copy has only in-frame clones and lacks some. The sample lists more than 90,000 clones, under 85% occurring once. The sample comprised PBMCs. Source of these receptors: a woman aged 40 to 50 in good health and CMV-seronegative.

V and J are TRBV19 and TRBJ2-3; D perhaps matches TRBD1 (5 bases). Germline V gene data show CDR1 as LNHDA and CDR2 as SQIVND (reference sequence). The CDR3 is made up of 17 amino acids. Trimming pared 0 bases from V and 1 base from J, leaving 14 bases between. The CDR3 loop reads CASSIDLAGLGTDTQYF. Written as DNA, the CDR3 is TGTGCCAGTAGTATAGATCTCGCAGGGCTTGGCACAGATACGCAGTATTTT.

This clone has just a few counts. V usage is TRBV7-9 and J usage is TRBJ2-5, with a weak D call TRBD1 (5 bases). Germline values: CDR1 SEHNR, CDR2 FQNEAQ (reference sequence). The CDR3 extends over 15 amino acids. V was clipped by 1 base and J by 1 base, with 10 bases between them. The CDR3 DNA is TGTGCCAGCAGCTTAGAAGCGACAGTCCAAGAGACCCAGTACTTC. Translating it yields CASSLEATVQETQYF.

This clone turned up a few times. The chain uses TRBV6-1 and TRBJ2-7; D is unclear. The CDR3 is made up of 13 amino acids. Germline V CDR1 and CDR2: MNHNS, SASEGT. V dropped 3 bases and J dropped 2 bases, with 8 bases sitting between them. CDR3 sequence: CASSEGSTYEQYF. CDR3 DNA: TGTGCCAGCAGTGAGGGCAGCACCTACGAGCAGTACTTC.

V usage is TRBV2 and J usage is TRBJ1-5; 8 nucleotides match TRBD1. V lost 7 bases to trimming and J lost 1 base; unmatched junction nucleotides: 3. Germline V lookup: CDR1 SNHLY, CDR2 FYNNEI. The CDR3 runs to 14 residues. CDR3 nucleotides: TGTGCCAGCAAGACAGGGGCCAGCAATCAGCCCCAGCATTTT. Translated: CASKTGASNQPQHF.